Listed below are T cell receptor beta chains from one sample, sequenced in a study of blood T cell repertoires in COVID-19. The assay was immunoSEQ multiplex PCR, and TCRdb's table has in-frame clones only and misses some. The sample has around 210,000 clones, around 80% seen once. Sequenced material: peripheral blood. These receptors were obtained from a woman between 70 and 85 years old with acute or convalescent COVID-19. Both conserved end residues are part of each CDR3. D genes are given only for firm matches. Expanded clones are given a class, and other clones once, few, many or no size at all.

size	V	D	J	CDR3	DNA
.	TRBV5-1	TRBD1	TRBJ2-7	CASSLPGTESYEQYF	TGCGCCAGCAGCTTACCCGGGACAGAGAGCTACGAGCAGTACTTC
few	TRBV6-5	TRBD1	TRBJ2-3	CASRRTGESDTQYF	TGTGCCAGCAGGCGGACAGGAGAATCAGATACGCAGTATTTT
.	TRBV7-2	TRBD2	TRBJ2-7	CASSLYLAGRNEQYF	TGTGCCAGCAGCTTATACCTAGCGGGAAGGAACGAGCAGTACTTC
once	TRBV18	.	TRBJ1-2	CASSLLHPGEVAGYTF	TGTGCCAGCTCACTTCTGCATCCAGGGGAAGTGGCTGGCTACACCTTC
many	TRBV28	.	TRBJ2-5	CASSLWSLRETQYF	TGTGCCAGCAGTTTATGGTCTCTGCGAGAGACCCAGTACTTC
once	TRBV12-5	TRBD2	TRBJ2-1	CASGLGLTSGSPYEQFF	TGTGCTAGTGGTTTGGGGCTGACTAGCGGGAGCCCCTATGAGCAGTTCTTC
.	TRBV7-9	.	TRBJ1-1	CASSFILKDSNTEAFF	TGTGCCAGCAGCTTTATCCTTAAAGACAGTAACACTGAAGCTTTCTTT
.	TRBV28	TRBD2	TRBJ2-5	CASSLGRTSGSGETQYF	TGTGCCAGCAGTTTAGGACGGACTAGCGGGAGTGGTGAGACCCAGTACTTC
.	TRBV5-1	.	TRBJ2-3	CASSKGGSTDTQYF	TGCGCCAGCAGCAAGGGAGGTAGCACAGATACGCAGTATTTT
.	TRBV6-6	.	TRBJ2-7	CASSYSVAVTYEQYF	TGTGCCAGCAGTTACTCGGTAGCAGTAACCTACGAGCAGTACTTC
.	TRBV3-1/TRBV3-2	TRBD1	TRBJ2-5	CASSQGGTAQGTQYF	TGTGCCAGCAGCCAAGGGGGGACAGCTCAAGGGACCCAGTACTTC
once	TRBV5-4	.	TRBJ1-2	CASSSQGRDGYTF	TGTGCCAGCAGCTCCCAGGGTCGGGATGGCTACACCTTC
.	TRBV11-1	.	TRBJ2-1	CASGRGTQPYNEQFF	TGTGCCAGCGGCCGGGGGACGCAACCCTACAATGAGCAGTTCTTC
.	TRBV10-3	TRBD1	TRBJ2-2	CAIRIGQGNTGELFF	TGTGCCATCAGAATCGGACAGGGAAACACCGGGGAGCTGTTTTTT
once	TRBV7-2	TRBD2	TRBJ2-5	CASSSGLAGGRGETQYF	TGTGCCAGCAGCTCAGGACTAGCGGGAGGGCGAGGAGAGACCCAGTACTTC
.	TRBV5-5	.	TRBJ1-1	CASSLGNTFGTEAFF	TGTGCCAGCAGCTTGGGCAACACCTTTGGCACTGAAGCTTTCTTT
.	TRBV19	TRBD2	TRBJ2-2	CASSILAGVTGELFF	TGTGCCAGTAGTATTCTAGCGGGAGTCACCGGGGAGCTGTTTTTT
.	TRBV10-3	TRBD2	TRBJ2-1	CAIRGGLAGDNEQFF	TGTGCCATCAGGGGGGGACTAGCGGGAGACAATGAGCAGTTCTTC
.	TRBV2	.	TRBJ2-3	CASTGSTDTQYF	TGTGCCAGCACAGGGTCCACAGATACGCAGTATTTT
.	TRBV7-2	TRBD1	TRBJ1-6	CASSSGQGLGSPLHF	TGTGCCAGCAGCTCCGGACAGGGACTTGGTTCACCCCTCCACTTT
.	TRBV4-1	TRBD1	TRBJ2-2	CASRGTGGHGELFF	TGCGCCAGCAGAGGCACAGGGGGCCACGGGGAGCTGTTTTTT
.	TRBV15	TRBD2	TRBJ2-5	CATSRRTSGRVGETQYF	TGTGCCACCAGCAGACGGACTAGCGGGAGGGTCGGAGAGACCCAGTACTTC
.	TRBV13	TRBD1	TRBJ1-5	CASSPKRTGADHNPHQPQHF	TGTGCCAGCAGCCCCAAACGGACAGGGGCCGACCATAACCCCCATCAGCCCCAGCATTTT
.	TRBV7-2	TRBD2	TRBJ2-5	CASSPSPTSGRSETQYF	TGTGCCAGCAGCCCATCGCCGACTAGCGGGAGGTCTGAGACCCAGTACTTC
.	TRBV3-1/TRBV3-2	TRBD2	TRBJ2-7	CASSQIDPSGSTGEQYF	TGTGCCAGCAGCCAAATCGATCCTAGCGGGAGTACGGGCGAGCAGTACTTC